This passage covers 26 T cell receptor beta chains from one sample sequenced in a study of early stage breast cancer tumors. Sequencing used immunoSEQ multiplex PCR; TCRdb keeps in-frame clones, though not all of them. This table holds about 14,000 clones, roughly 83% found once. The sequenced sample was normal breast tissue next to the tumor. These receptor sequences come from a person aged 30 to 40 with breast cancer.

This sequence joins TRBV25-1 and TRBJ2-1; D gene ambiguous. This CDR3 region has 14 residues. CDR1 is MGHDK and CDR2 is SYGVNS in the germline V gene. Trimming stripped 5 bases from V and 8 bases from J, with 16 bases between. CDR3 loop: CASSSGPSPHEQFF. CDR3 DNA: TGTGCCAGCAGTTCCGGACCCAGTCCCCATGAGCAGTTCTTC.

The chain combines TRBV28 with TRBJ2-3; D possibly corresponds to TRBD1 (6 bases). The length of the CDR3 is 16 residues. Germline V gene lookup returns CDR1 MDHEN and CDR2 SYDVKM. V gave up 5 bases and J gave up 3 bases, with 18 bases separating them. The CDR3 nucleotides are TGTGCCAGCAGTGTTCAGGGTAGAGGGGGAACAGATACGCAGTATTTT. Encoded protein: CASSVQGRGGTDTQYF.

This clone came up once. The chain joins TRBV4-1 to TRBJ2-1; TRBD2 aligns across 10 bases. Trimming at V came to 2 bases and at J to 7 bases, leaving 14 bases not matched to a gene. The CDR3 contains 18 residues. Germline CDR1 and CDR2: MGHRA and YSYEKL. The CDR3 DNA is TGCGCCAGCAGCCAACCCCCGGGGCTAGCGGGAGACGAGAATGAGCAGTTCTTC. Translating gives CASSQPPGLAGDENEQFF.

V is TRBV18 and J is TRBJ1-1; D unresolved. V was trimmed by 3 bases and J by 0 bases, leaving 11 bases between them. CDR3 length: 15 residues. From germline, CDR1 is KGHSH and CDR2 LQKENI. The CDR3 protein is CASSPALTMNTEAFF. The DNA for the CDR3 is TGTGCCAGCTCACCGGCACTAACGATGAACACTGAAGCTTTCTTT.

This clone was picked up one time. For the CDR3, the DNA is TGTGCCACCAGCGACCGGGGCCCTAATGAAAAACTGTTTTTT. Protein product: CATSDRGPNEKLFF. This chain connects TRBV15 to TRBJ1-4, with a tentative D call TRBD1 (5 bases). Trimming removed 5 bases from V and 3 bases from J, with 10 bases in between. Germline assignment: CDR1 LNHNV and CDR2 YYDKDF (reference sequence). The CDR3 totals 14 residues. The variable domain in full, completed from reference TRBV15 and TRBJ1-4, reads DAMVIQNPRYQVTQFGKPVTLSCSQTLNHNVMYWYQQKSSQAPKLLFHYYDKDFNNEADTPDNFQSRRPNTSFCFLDIRSPGLGDTAMYLCATSDRGPNEKLFFGSGTQLSVL.

This chain joins TRBV6-1 and TRBJ1-6, with 9 bases fitting TRBD1. This CDR3 has 15 amino acids. Germline V CDR1 and CDR2: MNHNS, SASEGT. V lost 6 bases, J lost 9 bases, and 9 bases stayed unmatched. The CDR3 DNA reads TGTGCCAGCAGCGCGTCGACAGGGGGTGTTTCACCCCTCCACTTT. It is translated as CASSASTGGVSPLHF.

This chain uses TRBV7-9 with TRBJ1-2; unclear D gene. V lost 5 bases to trimming and J lost 1 base, with 8 bases between them. Per the germline V gene, CDR1 is SEHNR and CDR2 is FQNEAQ (reference sequence). CDR3 length: 13 residues. In nucleotides, the CDR3 is TGTGCCAGCAGCGAGGGATTTAACTATGGCTACACCTTC. Residues: CASSEGFNYGYTF.

The J gene is TRBJ1-4, the V gene TRBV7-2, with TRBD1 as a possible D gene (5 bases). CDR3 length equals 19 residues. The germline V gene has CDR1 SGHTA and CDR2 FQGNSA. The V gene lost 2 bases and the J gene lost 2 bases, with 21 bases spanning the gap. Written as DNA, the CDR3 is TGTGCCAGCAGCTTAAACCCCCCGCAGGGAGTGGCCACTAATGAAAAACTGTTTTTT. Translation: CASSLNPPQGVATNEKLFF.

The chain employs TRBV14 and TRBJ1-1; no firm D call. Between the trimmed V and J ends, which lost 3 bases and 3 bases, there was a span of 8 bases. CDR1 and CDR2 (germline): SGHDN, FVKESK. The CDR3 has 13 residues. CDR3: CASSHGEDTEAFF. The CDR3 DNA reads as TGTGCCAGCAGCCATGGGGAGGACACTGAAGCTTTCTTT.

V and J are TRBV12-5 and TRBJ2-1; 11 nucleotides match TRBD2. The CDR3 loop spans 15 amino acids. The ends lost 5 bases at V and 14 bases at J; junction bases unmatched: 14. Germline assignment: CDR1 LGHNT and CDR2 FRNRAP. In nucleotides, the CDR3 is TGTGCTAGTGGTCCGGGACTAGCGGACGCCTCGGGTGAGTTCTTC. It specifies CASGPGLADASGEFF.

J is TRBJ2-3 and V is TRBV6-6, with 13 nucleotides matching TRBD2. The V segment lost 6 bases and the J segment 5 bases; nucleotides outside the gene matches: 8. This CDR3 contains 16 residues. CDR1 and CDR2 from the germline V gene are MNHNY and SVGAGI (reference sequence). In nucleotides, the CDR3 is TGTGCCAGCAGCCAACTAGCGGGAGGGCCGGTAGATACGCAGTATTTT. Translating gives CASSQLAGGPVDTQYF.

This rearrangement joins TRBV28 to TRBJ2-5; 11 nucleotides match TRBD1. V lost 4 bases, J lost 7 bases, and 11 bases stayed unmatched. There are 16 residues in the CDR3. CDR1 is MDHEN, CDR2 SYDVKM, per germline. The CDR3, as DNA: TGTGCCAGCAGTTCGACTGGACAGGGGGCTCGTAGGACCCAGTACTTC. Translated: CASSSTGQGARRTQYF.

The chain joins TRBV5-4 to TRBJ2-7, with 9 bases identical to TRBD2. Germline V lookup: CDR1 SGHNT, CDR2 YYREEE (reference sequence). This CDR3 comprises 15 residues. J was trimmed by 6 bases and V by 4 bases; bases with no gene match: 11. The CDR3 region has the DNA TGTGCCAGCAGCACGACTAGCGGACAGATAGGCGAGCAGTACTTC. Translating it yields CASSTTSGQIGEQYF.

The V and J genes are TRBV5-6 and TRBJ1-1, with D unresolved. The CDR3 sequence is 13 residues long. Trimming pared 2 bases from V and 1 base from J, leaving 6 bases between. Germline lookup yields CDR1 SGHDT and CDR2 YYEEEE. The CDR3 loop is CASSFGRNTEAFF. Written as DNA, the CDR3 is TGTGCCAGCAGCTTCGGGCGGAACACTGAAGCTTTCTTT.

The gene calls are TRBV18 and TRBJ2-7; weak D call: TRBD1 (6 bases). The germline V and J ends were trimmed by 2 bases and 3 bases, with 11 bases remaining between them. This CDR3 region has 14 residues. The V gene's germline CDR1 is KGHSH and CDR2 LQKENI. The DNA of the CDR3 is TGTGCCAGCTCACCAGGGGGCACCTTCTACGAGCAGTACTTC. Its translation is CASSPGGTFYEQYF.

The rearrangement links TRBV2 to TRBJ1-1; maybe TRBD1 (5 bases). CDR1 is SNHLY, CDR2 FYNNEI, per germline. The CDR3 runs 14 residues. V was pared by 8 bases and J by 0 bases, with 13 bases between. The CDR3 region is CASGTRGVNTEAFF. The CDR3 DNA is TGTGCCAGCGGTACAAGGGGCGTGAACACTGAAGCTTTCTTT.

The chain couples TRBV7-3 to TRBJ2-2; a possible D gene is TRBD2 (6 bases). V lost 0 bases, J lost 1 base, and 6 bases lay in between. The germline gives CDR1 SGHTA, CDR2 FQGTGA. The CDR3 sequence is 15 residues long. CDR3 in amino acids: CASSLTGGNTGELFF. The CDR3 DNA is TGTGCCAGCAGCTTAACGGGAGGGAACACCGGGGAGCTGTTTTTT.

The rearrangement uses TRBV4-2 and TRBJ2-1, with 8 bases that match TRBD2. The CDR3 totals 17 residues. V trimming: 0 bases; J trimming: 0 bases; junction bases outside the gene matches: 4. Germline assignment: CDR1 LGHNA and CDR2 YNFKEQ. This chain's CDR3 is CASSQELAGPSYNEQFF. In DNA, the CDR3 is TGTGCCAGCAGCCAAGAGTTAGCGGGGCCCTCCTACAATGAGCAGTTCTTC.

The chain has TRBV18 and TRBJ2-6; possible D gene TRBD1, 5 bases. Germline assignment: CDR1 KGHSH and CDR2 LQKENI. The CDR3 runs to 18 residues. V lost 1 base to trimming and J lost 2 bases, with 15 bases between them. The CDR3 loop is CASSPRPQGGTGANVLTF. Written as DNA, the CDR3 is TGTGCCAGCTCACCACGGCCGCAGGGCGGTACTGGGGCCAACGTCCTGACTTTC.

This chain's CDR3 is CAGEDRDQETQYF. Here the CDR3 DNA reads TGCGCCGGAGAAGACAGGGACCAAGAGACCCAGTACTTC. This sequence joins TRBV5-1 and TRBJ2-5; 7 nucleotides match TRBD1. V lost 10 bases and J lost 0; bases outside the gene matches: 6. The germline CDR1 and CDR2 sequences are SGHRS and YFSETQ. The CDR3 runs 13 residues.

This chain connects TRBV4-1 to TRBJ2-6; no clear D gene. The CDR3 extends over 17 amino acids. V lost 4 bases and J 0 bases, leaving 13 bases between the germline ends. The germline V gene encodes CDR1 MGHRA and CDR2 YSYEKL. The CDR3: CASSLGQEFSGANVLTF. The CDR3 DNA follows: TGCGCCAGCAGCCTAGGCCAGGAGTTCTCTGGGGCCAACGTCCTGACTTTC.

The chain combines TRBV2 with TRBJ1-4, with a tentative D call TRBD1 (5 bases). Germline values: CDR1 SNHLY, CDR2 FYNNEI. The CDR3 sequence is 15 residues long. Trimming shortened V by 6 bases and J by 3 bases, and 14 bases separated the two germline ends. CDR3 sequence: CASRGEGLSNEKLFF. For the CDR3, the DNA is TGTGCCAGCAGGGGGGAAGGGCTATCTAATGAAAAACTGTTTTTT.

This chain uses TRBV19 with TRBJ2-3; 11 nucleotides line up with TRBD2. Germline-derived CDR1 and CDR2 are LNHDA and SQIVND (reference sequence). This CDR3 has 16 amino acids. The trim removed 6 bases at V and 2 bases at J, leaving 7 bases unmatched. The CDR3: CASSLRSGRVTDTQYF. CDR3 nucleotide sequence: TGTGCCAGTAGCCTCCGTAGCGGGAGGGTCACAGATACGCAGTATTTT. The full variable domain, its missing parts supplied by reference TRBV19 and TRBJ2-3, is DGGITQSPKYLFRKEGQNVTLSCEQNLNHDAMYWYRQDPGQGLRLIYYSQIVNDFQKGDIAEGYSVSREKKESFPLTVTSAQKNPTAFYLCASSLRSGRVTDTQYFGPGTRLTVL.

V gene TRBV7-9 combines with J gene TRBJ2-3; 9 bases match TRBD1. Per germline, CDR1 SEHNR and CDR2 FQNEAQ (reference sequence). Unmatched junction bases numbered 2, after V lost 0 bases and J lost 1 base. This CDR3 spans 16 amino acids. DNA for the CDR3: TGTGCCAGCAGCTTAGCCCGGACAGGGGGCACAGATACGCAGTATTTT. Its translation: CASSLARTGGTDTQYF.

The chain joins TRBV5-1 to TRBJ2-7; a possible D gene is TRBD2 (6 bases). This CDR3 region has 15 residues. The V gene lost 5 bases and the J gene lost 0 bases, with 15 bases spanning the gap. The V gene's germline CDR1 is SGHRS and CDR2 YFSETQ. CDR3 coding DNA: TGCGCCAGCAGGCTAGCGTTACCGAGCTCCTACGAGCAGTACTTC. This encodes CASRLALPSSYEQYF.

The chain is built from TRBV19 and TRBJ1-3; weak D call: TRBD1 (5 bases). V was shortened by 7 bases and J by 4 bases, with 17 bases between the two germline ends. The germline CDR1 and CDR2 sequences are LNHDA and SQIVND (reference sequence). The CDR3 covers 15 residues. The CDR3 region has the DNA TGTGCCAGTACCTCGACAGTATTCTCCGGAAACACCATATATTTT. Translated: CASTSTVFSGNTIYF.